Reported below is one T cell receptor beta chain. Profiled with immunoSEQ multiplex PCR; TCRdb holds only in-frame clones, not every one. This sample carries about 410,000 clones, around 89% of them seen once, and the ten largest clones take approximately 1.5%. The CDR3 consists of 17 residues. The junction had 22 bases not matched to a gene; V was cut back by 8 bases and J by 6 bases. The V gene's germline CDR1 is MDHEN and CDR2 SYDVKM. This record belongs to a study of blood T cell repertoires in COVID-19. Study at large: Sources were T cells, B-cell-depleted T cells, or PBMCs; the material itself was cDNA or gDNA.

The chain couples TRBV28 to TRBJ2-7; 7 bases agree with TRBD2. The receptor was isolated from a woman aged 35 to 49 with COVID-19, enrolled during active disease. Sequenced input: peripheral blood. The CDR3 nucleotides read TGTGCCAGCGCGAAACTAGGAGCGGGACCCCTTAAGAGCGAGCAGTACTTC. Protein: CASAKLGAGPLKSEQYF.